One and the same sample provided the 22 T cell receptor beta chains below, sequenced in a study of T cell clonality in common variable immunodeficiency. The assay was immunoSEQ multiplex PCR, and TCRdb's table has in-frame clones only and misses some. The sample contains 50,000 to 65,000 clones, none of them singletons. Sequencing used peripheral blood mononuclear cells. The receptor source for this set is a person aged 18-69 years in good health.

At least ten counts were recorded for this clone. Coverage ceases 3 residues before the CDR3 finishes, and the germline J gene fills in the end. The genes are TRBV2 and TRBJ2-1, with a possible D match to TRBD2 (6 bases). This CDR3 contains 13 residues. The germline gives CDR1 SNHLY, CDR2 FYNNEI. The ends were cut back, 11 bases at V and 3 bases at J, with 14 bases in the middle. The part of the CDR3 DNA that was read is TGTGCCGTCCGCTTAGCGGACTACAATGAG. Its translation is CAVRLADYNE. The whole CDR3 is CAVRLADYNEQFF. Supplemented by reference TRBV2 and TRBJ2-1, the full variable domain reads EPEVTQTPSHQVTQMGQEVILRCVPISNHLYFYWYRQILGQKVEFLVSFYNNEISEKSEIFDDQFSVERPDGSNFTLKIRSTKLEDSAMYFCAVRLADYNEQFFGPGTRLTVL.

This clone was seen at least ten times. The CDR3 end lies 3 residues beyond the end of the read and is filled in from the germline J gene. The genes are TRBV15 and TRBJ1-1; D is unclear. Germline CDR1 is LNHNV and CDR2 is YYDKDF (reference sequence). The CDR3 runs to 14 residues. The sequenced CDR3 bases are TGTGCCACCAGCCCAGGTGCGAACTTGTTAGGG. Its translation: CATSPGANLLG. The entire CDR3 is CATSPGANLLGAFF.

This clone was observed at least ten times. The read gets to within 3 residues of the CDR3 end, and the germline J gene fills in the rest. The chain uses TRBV6-1 and TRBJ2-1; 7 bases fit TRBD1. CDR1 and CDR2 from the germline V gene are MNHNS and SASEGT. CDR3 length: 13 amino acids. With V trimmed by 4 bases and J by 8 bases, 5 bases remained unmatched. The part of the CDR3 DNA that was read is TGTGCCAGCAGTGGGGACAGTCGGGATGAG. Translating gives CASSGDSRDE. The entire CDR3 protein reads CASSGDSRDEQFF.

This clone was seen ten or more times. Read coverage stops 3 residues before the CDR3 terminus; the germline J gene supplies the remainder. The chain joins TRBV27 to TRBJ1-1, with D hard to call. Germline V CDR1 and CDR2: MNHEY, SMNVEV (reference sequence). The CDR3 has 13 amino acids. The CDR3 bases that were read are TGTGCCAGCAGCCAAACACCCCCACTAGAA. This gives the protein CASSQTPPLE. The entire CDR3 reads CASSQTPPLEAFF.

This clone was detected ten times or more. The read terminates 3 residues ahead of where the CDR3 ends, so the germline J gene completes it. V gene TRBV12-3 or TRBV12-4 combines with J gene TRBJ1-6; 10 bases fit TRBD1. The V segment lost 5 bases and the J segment 7 bases; nucleotides outside the gene matches: 5. The CDR3 spans 15 residues. The part of the CDR3 DNA that was read is TGTGCCAGCAGTACACGACAGGGGGCGAATTCACCC. Protein: CASSTRQGANSP. The entire CDR3 is CASSTRQGANSPLHF.

This clone was recorded at least ten times. The DNA ends 3 residues before the CDR3 does, and the rest of the CDR3 is filled in from the germline J gene. The chain has TRBV18 and TRBJ2-7; no reliable D call. V was pared by 0 bases and J by 2 bases, with 8 bases between. The CDR3 is made up of 14 amino acids. The germline V gene encodes CDR1 KGHSH and CDR2 LQKENI. CDR3 sequence reads: CASSPPADTYEQYF. The sequenced CDR3 bases are TGTGCCAGCTCACCACCGGCAGATACCTACGAG.

There are many counts of this clone. The CDR3 is cut off 3 residues early in the read; its end comes from the germline J gene. The chain joins TRBV4-1 to TRBJ2-2; no definite D call. Germline loops: CDR1 MGHRA, CDR2 YSYEKL. This CDR3 comprises 13 residues. Trimming took off 1 base at V and 5 bases at J, with 5 bases between the two ends. The part of the CDR3 DNA that was read is TGCGCCAGCAGCCAAGTCGGTACCGGGGAG. It codes for CASSQVGTGE. The whole CDR3 protein reads CASSQVGTGELFF.

This clone was found many times. The CDR3 goes on 3 residues after the read ends, and that part is filled in from the germline J gene. The chain recombines TRBV5-1 with TRBJ2-7; 11 bases are shared with TRBD2. The CDR3 loop spans 15 amino acids. Unmatched junction bases numbered 8, after V lost 8 bases and J lost 1 base. Germline-derived CDR1 and CDR2 are SGHRS and YFSETQ. The CDR3 DNA, read in part, is TGCGCCAGTTCCGGACTAGCGGGTTATTCCTACGAG. Translating it yields CASSGLAGYSYE. The whole CDR3 sequence is CASSGLAGYSYEQYF.

This clone was found many times. The read gets to within 3 residues of the CDR3 end, and the germline J gene fills in the rest. V and J are TRBV5-6 and TRBJ1-4; D might be TRBD1 (6 bases). Germline CDR1 and CDR2: SGHDT and YYEEEE. The CDR3 contains 15 residues. The V end was cut by 5 bases, the J end by 4 bases, with 15 bases between. This CDR3 reads CASSPTGSLNEKLFF. The DNA read from the CDR3 is TGTGCCAGCAGTCCCACAGGGTCCCTTAATGAAAAA.

This clone showed up many times. Read sequence stops 3 residues before the CDR3 end, and the germline J gene provides the missing end. This chain links TRBV5-1 with TRBJ1-2; D gene unclear. The CDR3 contains 12 residues. Germline CDR1 SGHRS, CDR2 YFSETQ. Trimming pared 1 base from V and 6 bases from J, leaving 7 bases between. CDR3 amino acids: CASSLNSDGYTF. The part of the CDR3 DNA that was read is TGCGCCAGCAGCTTGAACTCGGATGGC.

Many counts were recorded for this clone. The CDR3 end falls 3 residues outside the read, so it is completed with the germline J gene. The rearrangement links TRBV29-1 to TRBJ1-1; D might be TRBD1 (5 bases). V lost 5 bases, J lost 3 bases, and 16 bases lay in between. Germline V gene lookup returns CDR1 SQVTM and CDR2 ANQGSEA. The length of the CDR3 is 14 residues. The part of the CDR3 DNA that was read is TGCAGCGTTCACACGACGGGGGGTGACACTGAA. Its protein is CSVHTTGGDTE. The entire CDR3 protein is CSVHTTGGDTEAFF.

This clone came up many times. CDR3 DNA, as far as it was read: TGTGCCAGCAGCTACCAGGACAGCACACTCACAGATACG. Translated: CASSYQDSTLTDT. The complete CDR3 sequence is CASSYQDSTLTDTQYF. The chain carries TRBV7-8 and TRBJ2-3; D possibly corresponds to TRBD1 (6 bases). The observed sequence ends 3 residues before the CDR3 terminus, with the missing tail filled in from the germline J gene. CDR1 SGHVS and CDR2 FQNEAQ come from the germline V gene. The CDR3 contains 16 residues. V lost 4 bases, J lost 2 bases, and 16 bases lay in between. The entire variable domain, with the rest obtained from reference TRBV7-8 and TRBJ2-3, is as follows: GAGVSQSPRYKVAKRGQDVALRCDPISGHVSLFWYQQALGQGPEFLTYFQNEAQLDKSGLPSDRFFAERPEGSVSTLKIQRTQQEDSAVYLCASSYQDSTLTDTQYFGPGTRLTVL.

On this clone: From the germline J gene comes the end of the CDR3, since the read stops 3 residues before it. J is TRBJ2-3 and V is TRBV7-9; TRBD2 might be the D (6 bases). CDR1 is SEHNR and CDR2 is FQNEAQ in the germline V gene (reference sequence). V was trimmed by 9 bases and J by 0 bases, leaving 13 bases between them. CDR3 length equals 14 residues. CDR3 bases read: TGTGCCAGTCAGAGCGGGTCTAGCACAGATACG. Protein product: CASQSGSSTDT. The whole CDR3 sequence is CASQSGSSTDTQYF.

Turning to this clone: The read stops 3 residues short of the end of the CDR3; the missing end is completed from the germline J gene. The V call is TRBV20-1, the J call TRBJ2-7; TRBD1 agrees at 7 bases. Germline V gene data show CDR1 as DFQATT and CDR2 as SNEGSKA (reference sequence). This CDR3 is 13 amino acids long. Germline trimming cut 5 bases from V and 0 bases from J; bases unmatched to any gene: 4. CDR3 bases read: TGCAGTGCTTGGGACAGCGACTCCTACGAG. Residues: CSAWDSDSYE. The complete CDR3 sequence is CSAWDSDSYEQYF.

Many counts were recorded for this clone. The DNA ends 3 residues before the CDR3 does, and the rest of the CDR3 is filled in from the germline J gene. The chain joins TRBV5-4 to TRBJ1-1, with 7 bases aligning to TRBD1. V dropped 1 base and J dropped 3; count of bases not matched to a gene: 6. This CDR3 contains 15 residues. Germline V gene sequence: CDR1 SGHNT, CDR2 YYREEE (reference sequence). The CDR3 protein is CASSLRITGDTEAFF. The covered CDR3 bases are TGTGCCAGCAGCTTGCGCATAACAGGGGACACTGAA.

This clone was detected ten times or more. The read gets to within 3 residues of the CDR3 end, and the germline J gene fills in the rest. J is TRBJ2-6 and V is TRBV4-1; TRBD1 matches at 7 bases. Losses at the gene ends were 3 bases for V and 0 bases for J; bases not matched to a gene: 8. Germline CDR1 is MGHRA and CDR2 is YSYEKL. There are 18 residues in the CDR3. CDR3 region: CASSHGTVDISGANVLTF. The CDR3 bases that were read are TGCGCCAGCAGCCACGGGACAGTCGATATCTCTGGGGCCAACGTC.

This clone has more than one count but fewer than ten. Relative to the germline gene, one junction end is altered; a read error may explain this. The CDR3 reads CASSPVGGSSYDEQFF. The part of the CDR3 DNA that was read is TGTGCCAGCAGTCCCGTTGGCGGAAGCTCCTACGATGAG. The chain is built from TRBV6-4 and TRBJ2-1; D is unclear. The missing CDR3 end, 3 residues past where the read stops, is filled in from the germline J gene. The CDR3 totals 16 residues. Per germline, CDR1 MRHNA and CDR2 SNTAGT.

This clone has a count of ten or more. The read ends 3 residues before the CDR3 terminus; that terminus is restored from the germline J gene. This chain links TRBV2 with TRBJ2-3; 8 bases are a match to TRBD2. This CDR3 spans 15 amino acids. V was clipped by 6 bases and J by 4 bases; unmatched bases: 9. Germline V gene sequence: CDR1 SNHLY, CDR2 FYNNEI. Partial CDR3 DNA: TGTGCCAGCAGCCCACTAGCGGTCGTCGCAGATACG. Translated, it gives CASSPLAVVADT. The whole CDR3 region reads CASSPLAVVADTQYF. Filled out from reference TRBV2 and TRBJ2-3, the complete variable domain reads EPEVTQTPSHQVTQMGQEVILRCVPISNHLYFYWYRQILGQKVEFLVSFYNNEISEKSEIFDDQFSVERPDGSNFTLKIRSTKLEDSAMYFCASSPLAVVADTQYFGPGTRLTVL.

This clone has more than one count but fewer than ten. The read gets to within 3 residues of the CDR3 end, and the germline J gene fills in the rest. The chain is built from TRBV7-9 and TRBJ2-7; 8 positions match TRBD2. This CDR3 has 13 amino acids. Germline V CDR1 and CDR2: SEHNR, FQNEAQ (reference sequence). V gave up 5 bases and J gave up 3 bases; unmatched junction bases: 3. The CDR3 bases that were read are TGTGCCAGCAGCCCGGGACTAGGCTACGAG. This gives the protein CASSPGLGYE. The CDR3 in its entirety is CASSPGLGYEQYF.

This clone occurred many times. The read terminates 3 residues ahead of where the CDR3 ends, so the germline J gene completes it. The V gene is TRBV20-1, the J gene TRBJ1-2, with 7 bases aligning to TRBD1. Germline V CDR1 and CDR2: DFQATT, SNEGSKA (reference sequence). V shed 2 bases and J 6 bases; nucleotides not matched to a gene: 3. This CDR3 region has 12 residues. The covered CDR3 bases are TGCAGTGCTAGAAAGGACAGGCATGGC. Its translation is CSARKDRHG. The full CDR3 is CSARKDRHGYTF.

This clone was detected ten times or more. The CDR3 end is not reached by the read, which stops 3 residues before it; the germline J gene fills it in. This chain links TRBV12-3 or TRBV12-4 with TRBJ1-5, with TRBD1 identical over 11 bases. The CDR3 spans 15 residues. V lost 6 bases, J lost 6 bases, and 7 bases stayed unmatched. This chain's CDR3 is CASSRTGGRGQPQHF. The CDR3 DNA, read in part, is TGTGCCAGCAGCAGGACAGGGGGCAGGGGTCAGCCC.

This clone was detected ten times or more. The missing CDR3 end, 3 residues past where the read stops, is filled in from the germline J gene. The gene calls are TRBV20-1 and TRBJ2-1; 10 nucleotides match TRBD2. Germline trimming cut 6 bases from V and 5 bases from J; bases unmatched to any gene: 16. The CDR3 extends over 17 amino acids. The V gene's germline CDR1 is DFQATT and CDR2 SNEGSKA (reference sequence). The covered CDR3 bases are TGCAGTGCGCCTATGCTAGCGGGGGCACCCCATCACAATGAG. Its translation is CSAPMLAGAPHHNE. The full CDR3 reads CSAPMLAGAPHHNEQFF.